This T cell receptor (beta chain) was captured in a study of shared clonotypes between healthy human individuals. Whole-study results and caveats: Clonotype sharing among donors, it was expected, would be affected by sequencing depth.

Some clones are missing from TCRdb's copy, which holds only in-frame ones; the method was immunoSEQ multiplex PCR. The sample consists of more than 2 million clones, 85% to 95% of them appearing once. Healthy HIV-negative adults with no recent acute infections or vaccinations were recruited as donors. V lost 4 bases and J lost 8, with 16 bases in between. Germline CDR1 reads SGHRS; CDR2 reads YFSETQ. This CDR3 contains 14 residues. With regard to this clone: Its antigen remains unknown.

Sequences were obtained from naive CD4+ T cells sorted from blood. Specified subset: CD45RA+ positively selected. This receptor was obtained from a young man in good health. This rearrangement joins TRBV5-1 to TRBJ2-1; weak D call: TRBD2 (5 bases). Here the CDR3 DNA reads TGCGCCAGCAGCCCTGGGATGGATAGCGATGAGCAGTTCTTC. Amino acids: CASSPGMDSDEQFF.